This T cell receptor beta chain was profiled in a study of cytomegalovirus exposure and HLA in healthy donors. V shed 1 base, J shed 6 bases, and the junction held 12 bases outside the gene matches. CDR3 size: 16 residues. In germline, CDR1 is SGHTA, CDR2 FQGNSA. This clone occurred a few times. What it binds is not known. A multiplex PCR was run with 60 Vbeta primers and 13 Jbeta primers. Repertoires were generated with immunoSEQ multiplex PCR, while TCRdb's copy carries only in-frame clones and drops some. The sample shows 90,000 to 100,000 clones, roughly 80% of them seen only once. Findings and caveats of the study: Upon later analysis, HLA-associated TCR beta chains proved more clonally expanded than other, equally common chains. The study designated 160 or so TCR beta chains cytomegalovirus-associated. There were some V segments, including TRBV6-2 and TRBV6-3, excluded as indistinguishable.

The chain links TRBV7-2 to TRBJ2-7; 7 bases agree with TRBD2. The receptor comes from a man between 35 and 55 years old in good health and CMV-seronegative. The source material was PBMCs. CDR3 region: CASSLVGGGVYLEQYF. The CDR3 DNA reads as TGTGCCAGCAGCTTAGTTGGGGGAGGGGTATATCTCGAGCAGTACTTC.